These 24 T cell receptor beta chains originate from one sample sequenced in a study of cytomegalovirus exposure and HLA in healthy donors. Amplification used 60 Vbeta primers and 13 Jbeta primers. Profiling relied on immunoSEQ multiplex PCR, and the TCRdb table lists in-frame clones only, not all of them. The sample lists tens of thousands of clones, 82% occurring once. Sequencing used PBMCs. The source is a man in his fifties in good health and CMV-seronegative.

The table lists this clone with a few counts. This chain connects TRBV19 to TRBJ1-1, with no clear D. This CDR3 region has 12 residues. Germline CDR1 reads LNHDA; CDR2 reads SQIVND (reference sequence). V was pared by 5 bases and J by 4 bases, with 8 bases between. CDR3 coding DNA: TGTGCCAGTAGTCAACTCTCCACTGAAGCTTTCTTT. Protein product: CASSQLSTEAFF. Complete variable domain (other parts from reference TRBV19 and TRBJ1-1): DGGITQSPKYLFRKEGQNVTLSCEQNLNHDAMYWYRQDPGQGLRLIYYSQIVNDFQKGDIAEGYSVSREKKESFPLTVTSAQKNPTAFYLCASSQLSTEAFFGQGTRLTVV.

This clone has only a few counts. This rearrangement joins TRBV5-1 to TRBJ2-7; TRBD2 agrees at 8 bases. The CDR3 extends over 14 amino acids. V lost 3 bases and J lost 2; bases outside the gene matches: 4. Per the germline V gene, CDR1 is SGHRS and CDR2 is YFSETQ. This CDR3 reads CASSSGLEPYEQYF. CDR3 sequence (DNA): TGCGCCAGCAGCTCGGGACTAGAGCCCTACGAGCAGTACTTC. The full variable domain, in which reference TRBV5-1 and TRBJ2-7 provide the parts outside the CDR3, is KAGVTQTPRYLIKTRGQQVTLSCSPISGHRSVSWYQQTPGQGLQFLFEYFSETQRNKGNFPGRFSGRQFSNSRSEMNVSTLELGDSALYLCASSSGLEPYEQYFGPGTRLTVT.

This chain links TRBV2 with TRBJ2-1, with D maybe TRBD2 (6 bases). The CDR3 is made up of 17 amino acids. Looked up from germline, CDR1 is SNHLY and CDR2 is FYNNEI. Trimming shortened V by 6 bases and J by 0 bases, and 18 bases separated the two germline ends. CDR3: CASREPPSVSSYNEQFF. The CDR3 DNA reads TGTGCCAGCAGGGAACCCCCTAGCGTTAGCTCCTACAATGAGCAGTTCTTC.

There are a few counts of this clone. This chain uses TRBV5-1 with TRBJ1-1; TRBD1 aligns across 11 bases. V dropped 4 bases and J dropped 5; count of bases not matched to a gene: 4. Germline lookup yields CDR1 SGHRS and CDR2 YFSETQ. CDR3 size: 14 residues. DNA for the CDR3: TGCGCCAGCAGCGCGGGACAGGGGGGTACTGAAGCTTTCTTT. Its protein product is CASSAGQGGTEAFF.

The chain has TRBV28 and TRBJ2-3, with TRBD1 matching 7 bases. J gave up 2 bases and V 6 bases, and 8 bases lay outside the gene matches. Germline V gives CDR1 MDHEN, CDR2 SYDVKM. The CDR3 runs 15 residues. The CDR3 bases are TGTGCCAGCAGGACAGGGTCTGGGGCCACAGATACGCAGTATTTT. It yields the protein CASRTGSGATDTQYF. The complete variable domain, with remaining parts taken from reference TRBV28 and TRBJ2-3, reads DVKVTQSSRYLVKRTGEKVFLECVQDMDHENMFWYRQDPGLGLRLIYFSYDVKMKEKGDIPEGYSVSREKKERFSLILESASTNQTSMYLCASRTGSGATDTQYFGPGTRLTVL.

The rearrangement links TRBV20-1 to TRBJ2-7; 8 bases line up with TRBD1. Trimming cost V 6 bases and J 7 bases; bases outside gene matches: 5. There are 11 residues in the CDR3. Germline CDR1 and CDR2: DFQATT and SNEGSKA (reference sequence). In DNA, the CDR3 is TGCAGTGCCCAGACAGGGGAGGAGCAGTACTTC. Its translation: CSAQTGEEQYF.

This chain connects TRBV6-1 to TRBJ1-5; D perhaps matches TRBD1 (5 bases). CDR3 size: 15 residues. Germline V gene lookup returns CDR1 MNHNS and CDR2 SASEGT. The V end was cut by 6 bases, the J end by 0 bases, with 12 bases between. The CDR3 nucleotides are TGTGCCAGCAGAGACCAGGGTCGTAGCAATCAGCCCCAGCATTTT. It yields the protein CASRDQGRSNQPQHF.

This chain's CDR3 is CASSQGDREAGELFF. The CDR3 DNA sequence: TGTGCCAGCAGCCAAGGAGACAGGGAGGCCGGGGAGCTGTTTTTT. The chain is built from TRBV4-2 and TRBJ2-2; weak D call: TRBD1 (7 bases). CDR1 and CDR2 from the germline V gene are LGHNA and YNFKEQ. CDR3 size: 15 residues. V was cut by 1 base and J by 6 bases, with 12 bases left in between.

This clone has a single count. V is TRBV2 and J is TRBJ2-1; D is unclear. The V gene lost 8 bases and the J gene lost 1 base, with 12 bases spanning the gap. This CDR3 region has 14 residues. Germline V gene data show CDR1 as SNHLY and CDR2 as FYNNEI. The CDR3 loop reads CASLLPQSYNEQFF. The CDR3 DNA follows: TGTGCCAGCCTCTTACCCCAGTCCTACAATGAGCAGTTCTTC.

The V gene is TRBV28, the J gene TRBJ1-2; 9 bases agree with TRBD1. The CDR3 has 17 amino acids. Trimming took 4 bases from V and 7 from J; bases not matched to a gene: 16. The V gene's germline CDR1 is MDHEN and CDR2 SYDVKM. The CDR3 spells CASSSTVGDRVFGGYTF. In nucleotides, the CDR3 is TGTGCCAGCAGTTCCACCGTGGGGGACAGGGTATTCGGTGGCTACACCTTC.

This clone was seen once. The chain recombines TRBV5-4 with TRBJ2-3; 10 bases match TRBD2. The CDR3 extends over 16 amino acids. Germline trimming cut 1 base from V and 1 base from J; bases unmatched to any gene: 3. The germline V gene has CDR1 SGHNT and CDR2 YYREEE (reference sequence). The CDR3 DNA sequence: TGTGCCAGCAGCTTGTGGCTAGCGGGAGGCACAGATACGCAGTATTTT. Translated: CASSLWLAGGTDTQYF.

This chain links TRBV5-1 with TRBJ2-7; 7 bases map to TRBD1. CDR3 size: 14 residues. Germline loops: CDR1 SGHRS, CDR2 YFSETQ. V lost 4 bases to trimming and J lost 0 bases; unmatched junction nucleotides: 4. This CDR3 reads CASSPWDSSYEQYF. The CDR3 nucleotides are TGCGCCAGCAGCCCTTGGGACAGCTCCTACGAGCAGTACTTC. The whole variable domain, filled in from reference TRBV5-1 and TRBJ2-7, reads KAGVTQTPRYLIKTRGQQVTLSCSPISGHRSVSWYQQTPGQGLQFLFEYFSETQRNKGNFPGRFSGRQFSNSRSEMNVSTLELGDSALYLCASSPWDSSYEQYFGPGTRLTVT.

The chain links TRBV7-2 to TRBJ2-1, with 12 positions matching TRBD2. The V and J ends lost 1 base and 6 bases, in that order; junction bases with no gene match: 10. The CDR3 sequence is 18 residues long. In germline, CDR1 is SGHTA, CDR2 FQGNSA. The CDR3 region is CASSLEGTSGRNLNEQFF. The CDR3 DNA sequence: TGTGCCAGCAGCTTAGAAGGGACTAGCGGGCGCAACCTCAATGAGCAGTTCTTC.

The table lists this clone with a count of one. The chain joins TRBV19 to TRBJ2-1; possibly TRBD1 for D (7 bases). Trimming took 7 bases from V and 7 from J, leaving 20 bases between them. Per germline, CDR1 LNHDA and CDR2 SQIVND (reference sequence). The CDR3 loop spans 15 amino acids. DNA of the CDR3: TGTGCCAGTACTCAGACGTGGACAGGAGGGAATGAGCAGTTCTTC. Translated, it gives CASTQTWTGGNEQFF.

The CDR3 reads CASSGTSPTTSYEQYF. The CDR3 region has the DNA TGTGCCAGCAGCGGGACTAGCCCCACTACCTCCTACGAGCAGTACTTC. The V call is TRBV7-2, the J call TRBJ2-7; 9 bases are shared with TRBD2. CDR1 SGHTA and CDR2 FQGNSA come from the germline V gene. Germline trimming cut 5 bases from V and 0 bases from J; bases unmatched to any gene: 8. This CDR3 spans 16 amino acids.

The chain combines TRBV18 with TRBJ2-3; a possible D gene is TRBD1 (6 bases). The V and J ends lost 2 bases and 0 bases respectively, with 12 bases between them. The CDR3 loop spans 16 amino acids. Germline CDR1 and CDR2: KGHSH and LQKENI. Written as DNA, the CDR3 is TGTGCCAGCTCACCAACCGCAGACAGGAGCACAGATACGCAGTATTTT. Its translation is CASSPTADRSTDTQYF.

The chain links TRBV29-1 to TRBJ1-1; weak D call: TRBD1 (6 bases). Germline V gives CDR1 SQVTM, CDR2 ANQGSEA. The CDR3 sequence is 13 residues long. Trimming shortened V by 7 bases and J by 1 base, and 13 bases separated the two germline ends. CDR3 coding DNA: TGCAGCGCATTAACAGGGCAGAACACTGAAGCTTTCTTT. It specifies CSALTGQNTEAFF. Using reference TRBV29-1 and TRBJ1-1 for the parts outside the CDR3, the full variable domain is SAVISQKPSRDICQRGTSLTIQCQVDSQVTMMFWYRQQPGQSLTLIATANQGSEATYESGFVIDKFPISRPNLTFSTLTVSNMSPEDSSIYLCSALTGQNTEAFFGQGTRLTVV.

The CDR3 coding sequence is TGTGCCAGCAGTTTGACGGCAGGGGAGGGAAACATTCAGTACTTC. Protein sequence: CASSLTAGEGNIQYF. V usage is TRBV27 and J usage is TRBJ2-4; D possibly corresponds to TRBD2 (7 bases). Germline V CDR1 and CDR2: MNHEY, SMNVEV (reference sequence). V was pared by 3 bases and J by 6 bases, with 15 bases between. The CDR3 contains 15 residues.

This chain links TRBV18 with TRBJ2-5; 10 nucleotides match TRBD1. The assigned J gene may be wrong: the sequence end matches TRBJ2-7 better. Germline V lookup: CDR1 KGHSH, CDR2 LQKENI. This CDR3 is built from 18 residues. Here the CDR3 reads CASSPGTGALLLNYEQYF. For the CDR3, the DNA is TGTGCCAGCTCACCCGGGACAGGGGCCCTTTTGTTAAACTACGAGCAGTACTTC.

V gene TRBV29-1 combines with J gene TRBJ2-7, with D tentatively TRBD1 (5 bases). Germline assignment: CDR1 SQVTM and CDR2 ANQGSEA. This CDR3 spans 14 amino acids. Trimming stripped 6 bases from V and 6 bases from J, with 21 bases between. The CDR3 DNA is TGCAGCGTGACCCGCTCAGGGAATTTGGGCGAGCAGTACTTC. It encodes CSVTRSGNLGEQYF.

This clone was observed a handful of times. The rearrangement uses TRBV29-1 and TRBJ1-2; no reliable D call. Trimming pared 6 bases from V and 8 bases from J, leaving 13 bases between. Germline V gene sequence: CDR1 SQVTM, CDR2 ANQGSEA. The CDR3 covers 11 residues. CDR3 in DNA: TGCAGCGTCCATGACCTGGAGGGCTACACCTTC. Residues: CSVHDLEGYTF.

This clone has just a few counts. The chain carries TRBV28 and TRBJ1-2; 7 bases fit TRBD1. After removal of 3 bases from V and 5 bases from J, the junction contained 6 bases not matched to a gene. This CDR3 comprises 14 residues. Per the germline V gene, CDR1 is MDHEN and CDR2 is SYDVKM. CDR3 region: CASSLTGPLYGYTF. CDR3 nucleotide sequence: TGTGCCAGCAGTTTGACAGGGCCTCTATATGGCTACACCTTC.

The chain carries TRBV28 and TRBJ1-2, with TRBD1 identical over 8 bases. V lost 5 bases to trimming and J lost 2 bases; unmatched junction nucleotides: 10. Per the germline V gene, CDR1 is MDHEN and CDR2 is SYDVKM. This CDR3 is built from 16 residues. CDR3 DNA sequence: TGTGCCAGCAGTGGGGGGGCAGGGGGCGCAAACTATGGCTACACCTTC. This translates into CASSGGAGGANYGYTF.

This rearrangement joins TRBV21-1 to TRBJ2-1; the table's TRBD2 call for D was not verified on the DNA. TRBV21-1 counts as a pseudogene. CDR3 length: 14 amino acids. Here the CDR3 reads CASSKGRPPNEQFF. CDR3 bases: TGTGCCAGCAGCAAAGGGAGGCCCCCCAATGAGCAGTTCTTC.